This T cell receptor (beta chain) was profiled in a study of blood T cell repertoires in COVID-19. Overall study: Spain, Italy and the United States supplied samples that represented acute and convalescent COVID-19.

Individuals aged 18 to 89 years were recruited from 24 US areas. Participants reported their clinical history, and cohort assignment relied on those reports. The sample holds a few counts of this clone. Germline-derived CDR1 and CDR2 are MGHRA and YSYEKL. Deletions cut 4 bases from V and 0 bases from J, with 13 bases between. The CDR3 covers 17 residues. Sequencing used immunoSEQ multiplex PCR; TCRdb keeps in-frame clones, though not all of them. This sample has under 250,000 clones, with roughly 86% found just once. The genes are TRBV4-1 and TRBJ1-6; the D gene is possibly TRBD1 (5 bases). Input material: PBMCs or T cells enriched from blood (not recorded which). This receptor was taken from a woman aged 25 to 39 with acute COVID-19. The CDR3 coding sequence is TGCGCCAGCAGCCCCCAACCCGACAGCTCCTATAATTCACCCCTCCACTTT. As protein: CASSPQPDSSYNSPLHF.